This T cell receptor beta chain came from a study of cytomegalovirus exposure and HLA in healthy donors. In the study overall: HLA-typed donors contributed around 88 million unique TCRs, which were held in an early data release. Notes on the study in general: A later analysis linked a missense DCLRE1C variant to TCR beta V- and J-gene trimming. In a later analysis, specific HLA alleles were associated with 15,000 to 20,000 TCR beta sequences at a 0.05 false discovery rate. TCR beta chains numbering more than 150 were designated cytomegalovirus-associated.

Trimming cost V 0 bases and J 0 bases, with 18 bases left between them. The CDR3 runs 19 residues. Per germline, CDR1 LNHNV and CDR2 YYDKDF (reference sequence). Vbeta (60) and Jbeta (13) primers were used in the PCR. Clones were sequenced by immunoSEQ multiplex PCR, and TCRdb holds only the in-frame ones, with some missing. The data show 150,000 to 200,000 clones, nearly 80% seen once. Remarks on this clone: Antigen unknown.

The sequence came from a man in his fifties or sixties in good health and CMV-seropositive. The chain joins TRBV15 to TRBJ1-3; no firm D call. The sample was PBMCs. The CDR3 sequence: CATSREYVTAAYSGNTIYF. The DNA of the CDR3 is TGTGCCACCAGCAGAGAATATGTAACGGCGGCCTACTCTGGAAACACCATATATTTT.